Presented here are 29 T cell receptor beta chains from one specimen sequenced in a study of shared clonotypes between healthy human individuals. Clones were read by immunoSEQ multiplex PCR, and TCRdb kept only the in-frame ones, dropping some. Among over a million clones, 96% were seen once, and the ten largest hold roughly 1.1%. Sequencing used naive CD4+ T cells sorted from blood. Subset described: CD45RA+ positively selected. Every receptor here comes from a man aged 25-45 years in good health.

This clone was detected once. This rearrangement joins TRBV15 to TRBJ2-1, with 10 bases aligning to TRBD2. Germline CDR1 and CDR2: LNHNV and YYDKDF (reference sequence). The CDR3 totals 17 residues. J gave up 5 bases and V 5 bases, and 12 bases lay outside the gene matches. CDR3 nucleotides: TGTGCCACCAGCGGCCCTAGCGGGAGAGCCCCGGACAATGAGCAGTTCTTC. It is translated as CATSGPSGRAPDNEQFF.

The chain carries TRBV5-6 and TRBJ1-5, with TRBD1 identical over 8 bases. This CDR3 has 14 residues. Unmatched junction bases numbered 4, after V lost 4 bases and J lost 4 bases. Germline V CDR1 and CDR2: SGHDT, YYEEEE. The CDR3 sequence is CASSRDRLNQPQHF. DNA of the CDR3: TGTGCCAGCAGCCGGGACAGGCTAAATCAGCCCCAGCATTTT.

The chain couples TRBV15 to TRBJ2-5; the D is unclear. This CDR3 is built from 14 residues. V dropped 1 base and J dropped 6 bases, with 12 bases sitting between them. Germline V gene data show CDR1 as LNHNV and CDR2 as YYDKDF (reference sequence). As DNA, the CDR3 is TGTGCCACCAGCAGAGGGTTGGTGGAAAAGACCCAGTACTTC. Encoded protein: CATSRGLVEKTQYF.

This chain connects TRBV7-8 to TRBJ2-7; 8 bases align to TRBD2. V lost 1 base and J lost 2; bases outside the gene matches: 4. The germline V gene has CDR1 SGHVS and CDR2 FQNEAQ. The CDR3 contains 15 residues. CDR3 residues: CASSLERERTYEQYF. CDR3 DNA: TGTGCCAGCAGCTTAGAGCGGGAGCGGACCTACGAGCAGTACTTC.

As to this clone: The same CDR3 arises from other DNA sequences in this sample as well. The gene calls are TRBV11-2 and TRBJ2-5, with D hard to call. The CDR3 has 11 residues. V was pared by 3 bases and J by 5 bases, with 4 bases between. CDR1 is SGHAT, CDR2 FQNNGV, per germline. CDR3 protein: CASSLVETQYF. The CDR3 bases are TGTGCCAGCAGCTTGGTCGAGACCCAGTACTTC.

V gene TRBV27 combines with J gene TRBJ2-1; no clear D. V lost 6 bases, J lost 9 bases, and 18 bases lay in between. This CDR3 contains 14 residues. Germline V gives CDR1 MNHEY, CDR2 SMNVEV (reference sequence). The CDR3 loop is CASSPRLLTGEQFF. CDR3 nucleotides: TGTGCCAGCAGCCCCCGCCTGTTAACCGGTGAGCAGTTCTTC.

Concerning this clone: The same CDR3 also results from other DNA sequences found in this sample. V usage is TRBV5-1 and J usage is TRBJ2-1, with D hard to call. V was trimmed by 2 bases and J by 0 bases, leaving 9 bases between them. The CDR3 length is 15 residues. The V gene's germline CDR1 is SGHRS and CDR2 YFSETQ. CDR3 sequence reads: CASSLGTSSYNEQFF. The CDR3 DNA is TGCGCCAGCAGCTTAGGAACCAGCTCCTACAATGAGCAGTTCTTC.

A word on this clone: The same CDR3 is also encoded by other DNA sequences in this sample. This chain links TRBV27 with TRBJ2-2; D is undetermined. This CDR3 is 13 amino acids long. Trimming took 1 base from V and 4 from J, leaving 4 bases between them. Per the germline V gene, CDR1 is MNHEY and CDR2 is SMNVEV (reference sequence). CDR3 in DNA: TGTGCCAGCAGTTTATTCGGCACCGGGGAGCTGTTTTTT. Amino acids: CASSLFGTGELFF.

The rearrangement uses TRBV15 and TRBJ1-1, with D possibly matching TRBD1 (5 bases). The CDR3 consists of 13 residues. V gave up 8 bases and J gave up 1 base, with 11 bases separating them. Germline V gene lookup returns CDR1 LNHNV and CDR2 YYDKDF (reference sequence). The CDR3 DNA sequence: TGTGCCACCGGGGGAGGGTCGAACACTGAAGCTTTCTTT. This translates into CATGGGSNTEAFF.

The V and J genes are TRBV9 and TRBJ2-3, with TRBD1 as a possible D gene (8 bases). Germline loops: CDR1 SGDLS, CDR2 YYNGEE. This CDR3 has 14 residues. V gave up 3 bases and J gave up 8 bases, with 16 bases separating them. Here the CDR3 DNA reads TGTGCCAGCAGCGAACACCACAGGGGGGGTACGCAGTATTTT. Its translation: CASSEHHRGGTQYF. Based on the CDR3 plus reference TRBV9 and TRBJ2-3, the full variable domain is DSGVTQTPKHLITATGQRVTLRCSPRSGDLSVYWYQQSLDQGLQFLIQYYNGEERAKGNILERFSAQQFPDLHSELNLSSLELGDSALYFCASSEHHRGGTQYFGPGTRLTVL.

This chain joins TRBV25-1 and TRBJ1-2; D is ambiguous. V was pared by 6 bases and J by 5 bases, with 10 bases between. This CDR3 has 12 residues. Germline CDR1 reads MGHDK; CDR2 reads SYGVNS. This chain's CDR3 is CASRREPYGYTF. The CDR3 DNA sequence: TGTGCCAGCAGGAGGGAACCTTATGGCTACACCTTC.

As concerns this clone: Other DNA sequences in the same sample also yield this CDR3. V usage is TRBV7-2 and J usage is TRBJ2-3; perhaps TRBD1 as D (6 bases). CDR3 length: 13 residues. The germline V gene encodes CDR1 SGHTA and CDR2 FQGNSA. Trimming removed 5 bases at V and 3 bases at J, with 9 bases between. The chain's CDR3 is CASSVQGTDTQYF. In nucleotides, the CDR3 is TGTGCCAGCAGCGTCCAGGGGACAGATACGCAGTATTTT.

This chain links TRBV4-1 with TRBJ2-7; perhaps D is TRBD1 or TRBD2 (5 bases each). The germline CDR1 and CDR2 sequences are MGHRA and YSYEKL. The CDR3 runs 16 residues. Trimming shortened V by 4 bases and J by 0 bases, and 16 bases separated the two germline ends. The CDR3 nucleotides read TGCGCCAGCAGCCCCCTGGGACGGAGCAGCTCCTACGAGCAGTACTTC. This sequence encodes CASSPLGRSSSYEQYF.

This clone was observed a single time. Germline and junction disagree at one end, which may indicate a read error. The V call is TRBV7-2, the J call TRBJ2-1, with 9 bases that match TRBD2. CDR3 size: 15 residues. Germline loops: CDR1 SGHTA, CDR2 FQGNSA. The CDR3 DNA reads as TGTGCCAGCAGATTAGCGGGAGTAGTTTGGAATGAGCAATTCTTC. Protein sequence: CASRLAGVVWNEQFF.

The chain is built from TRBV10-3 and TRBJ2-1, with 9 bases lining up with TRBD2. Trimming took 9 bases from V and 6 from J; bases not matched to a gene: 15. Germline loops: CDR1 ENHRY, CDR2 SYGVKD. This CDR3 comprises 16 residues. The CDR3 DNA reads TGTGCCATTTGGGCAAATCCGGGACTAGCTCGCAATGAGCAGTTCTTC. Translated: CAIWANPGLARNEQFF.

On this clone itself: The identical CDR3 is also encoded by other nucleotide sequences in the sample. V and J are TRBV7-2 and TRBJ2-3; D remains ambiguous. This CDR3 is built from 12 residues. V was pared by 7 bases and J by 0 bases, with 5 bases between. The V gene's germline CDR1 is SGHTA and CDR2 FQGNSA. The CDR3 region has the DNA TGTGCCAGCACAACTAGCACAGATACGCAGTATTTT. Translated: CASTTSTDTQYF.

The V call is TRBV4-2, the J call TRBJ2-1; the D call may be TRBD1 or TRBD2 (5 bases each). Germline values: CDR1 LGHNA, CDR2 YNFKEQ. Trimming took off 3 bases at V and 8 bases at J, with 17 bases between the two ends. This CDR3 has 15 residues. CDR3 bases: TGTGCCAGCAGCCACCGGGGCCCCTCCTCCTATGAGCAGTTCTTC. Translation gives CASSHRGPSSYEQFF.

The genes are TRBV5-1 and TRBJ2-7; the match to TRBD2 covers 7 bases. J lost 3 bases, V lost 0 bases, and 9 bases had no gene match. Germline lookup yields CDR1 SGHRS and CDR2 YFSETQ. The CDR3 runs 16 residues. The CDR3 DNA is TGCGCCAGCAGCTTGGCCCGCGACGCGGGGGACTACGAGCAGTACTTC. Amino acids: CASSLARDAGDYEQYF.

The chain employs TRBV5-5 and TRBJ2-7, with D possibly matching TRBD2 (6 bases). With 0 bases removed from V and 3 bases from J, the gap between germline ends came to 25 bases. The CDR3 is 19 amino acids. CDR1 SGHKS and CDR2 YYEKEE come from the germline V gene (reference sequence). Here the CDR3 DNA reads TGTGCCAGCAGCTTGGGGCCAGTTCGGGGAGGTAGTATACTCTACGAGCAGTACTTC. Residues: CASSLGPVRGGSILYEQYF.

This clone turned up a few times. The gene calls are TRBV5-1 and TRBJ2-2, with D possibly TRBD2 on 5 matching bases. Germline V gene data show CDR1 as SGHRS and CDR2 as YFSETQ. V shed 4 bases and J shed 3 bases, with 10 bases lying between them. The CDR3 contains 14 residues. CDR3 coding DNA: TGCGCCAGCAGCCGGGATCCATACACCGGGGAGCTGTTTTTT. This codes for CASSRDPYTGELFF. Variable domain in full (rest from reference TRBV5-1 and TRBJ2-2): KAGVTQTPRYLIKTRGQQVTLSCSPISGHRSVSWYQQTPGQGLQFLFEYFSETQRNKGNFPGRFSGRQFSNSRSEMNVSTLELGDSALYLCASSRDPYTGELFFGEGSRLTVL.

The CDR3 here is CASSEWASVSSRTYEQYF. CDR3 bases: TGTGCCAGCAGTGAATGGGCTAGCGTCAGTTCAAGGACCTACGAGCAGTACTTC. The chain combines TRBV2 with TRBJ2-7, with D possibly being TRBD2 (6 bases). Germline CDR1 and CDR2: SNHLY and FYNNEI. The V end was cut by 2 bases, the J end by 2 bases, with 22 bases between. There are 18 residues in the CDR3.

The V gene is TRBV19, the J gene TRBJ2-3; a possible D gene is TRBD1 (6 bases). Germline lookup yields CDR1 LNHDA and CDR2 SQIVND (reference sequence). Trimming pared 9 bases from V and 3 bases from J, leaving 13 bases between. CDR3 size: 13 residues. This CDR3 is CASHRVGTDTQYF. In DNA, the CDR3 is TGTGCCAGCCACAGGGTGGGGACAGATACGCAGTATTTT.

The J gene is TRBJ2-5, the V gene TRBV6-6; TRBD1 might be the D (6 bases). V was pared by 5 bases and J by 2 bases, with 15 bases between. The CDR3 covers 15 residues. CDR1 is MNHNY, CDR2 SVGAGI, per germline (reference sequence). CDR3 loop: CASSRPGATQETQYF. CDR3 DNA sequence: TGTGCCAGCAGTCGCCCAGGGGCAACACAAGAGACCCAGTACTTC.

This clone is a singleton in its sample. The chain carries TRBV5-1 and TRBJ2-7, with TRBD1 identical over 10 bases. The V and J ends lost 2 bases and 6 bases, in that order; junction bases with no gene match: 2. There are 13 residues in the CDR3. Germline CDR1 SGHRS, CDR2 YFSETQ. CDR3: CASSFGTGVEQYF. DNA of the CDR3: TGCGCCAGCAGCTTTGGGACAGGGGTCGAGCAGTACTTC.

The rearrangement links TRBV9 to TRBJ2-3; maybe TRBD1 (5 bases). Trimming shortened V by 0 bases and J by 6 bases, and 23 bases separated the two germline ends. This CDR3 is 18 amino acids long. CDR1 is SGDLS, CDR2 YYNGEE, per germline. The CDR3 reads CASSVGLAGPAQRDTQYF. DNA of the CDR3: TGTGCCAGCAGCGTAGGTTTAGCAGGGCCCGCCCAGAGGGATACGCAGTATTTT.

This chain uses TRBV18 with TRBJ2-3; unclear D gene. The V gene's germline CDR1 is KGHSH and CDR2 LQKENI. Trimming removed 6 bases from V and 0 bases from J, with 13 bases in between. The CDR3 consists of 15 residues. CDR3 coding DNA: TGTGCCAGCTCGCCCGACATTTTTAGCACAGATACGCAGTATTTT. This sequence encodes CASSPDIFSTDTQYF.

Remarks on this clone: The CDR3 carries no conserved terminal phenylalanine or tryptophan, so it likely arises from a read error. Because the CDR3's place on the DNA is in doubt, the DNA is left out and the CDR3 is given as listed by TCRdb. The rearrangement joins TRBV2 to TRBJ2-7; the table's D gene call, TRBD2, was not cross checked with the DNA. CDR1 is SNHLY, CDR2 FYNNEI, per germline. Ends included, the CDR3 has 11 residues. The CDR3 loop reads CASGTSGTKGL.

This chain uses TRBV5-1 with TRBJ2-1, with 9 bases fitting TRBD2. V lost 3 bases to trimming and J lost 7 bases; unmatched junction nucleotides: 11. Per germline, CDR1 SGHRS and CDR2 YFSETQ. This CDR3 is 16 amino acids long. CDR3 amino acids: CASSSRPGTSLNEQFF. CDR3 DNA sequence: TGCGCCAGCAGCTCCCGCCCCGGGACTAGCTTAAATGAGCAGTTCTTC.

On this clone: One end of the junction fails to match germline, which may point to a read error. The chain uses TRBV2 and TRBJ2-5, with D possibly matching TRBD1 (6 bases). The germline V gene encodes CDR1 SNHLY and CDR2 FYNNEI. The CDR3 spans 14 residues. In DNA, the CDR3 is TGTGCCAGCAGTCCTTTGACAGGTAGATTTAAGAGAAACTTC. Protein: CASSPLTGRFKRNF.